This entry describes one TCR beta chain. Its antigen remains unidentified. Researchers ran the PCR with 60 Vbeta and 13 Jbeta primers. Clones were read by immunoSEQ multiplex PCR, and TCRdb kept only the in-frame ones, dropping some. The sample lists under 300,000 clones, approximately 90% occurring once. These data belong to a study of cytomegalovirus exposure and HLA in healthy donors. On the study more broadly: About four fifths of 300 to 450 genotyped donors fell in the Caucasian-associated ancestry cluster.

CDR1 and CDR2 from the germline V gene are SGDLS and YYNGEE. V gave up 3 bases and J gave up 2 bases, with 14 bases separating them. CDR3 length equals 15 residues. General study findings and limits: Later analysis identified a missense DCLRE1C variant that was linked to TCR beta V- and J-gene trimming. Both high specificity and high sensitivity reportedly marked the classifier's diagnosis of cytomegalovirus status. The authors enumerated under 200 TCR beta chains as linked to cytomegalovirus.

The J gene is TRBJ1-2, the V gene TRBV9; no clear D. Sequencing was performed on PBMCs. The clonotype comes from a man aged 35-49 years in good health and CMV-seropositive. CDR3 sequence (DNA): TGTGCCAGCAGCGACATACCACAGACCAACTATGGCTACACCTTC. Amino acid sequence: CASSDIPQTNYGYTF.